This T cell receptor (beta chain) was obtained from a study of T cells in Graves' hyperthyroidism and ophthalmopathy. With respect to this clonotype: Its specificity is not known.

The PBMCs had their origin in 8.5 to 10 ml of fresh peripheral blood. Germline-derived CDR1 and CDR2 are SGHTA and FQGNSA. J was trimmed by 0 bases and V by 2 bases; bases with no gene match: 3. CDR3 length: 18 amino acids. Study observations and caveats: Classification by a 13 V-J model distinguished ophthalmopathy from stable hyperthyroidism.

Authors of the study amplified TCR beta CDR3 regions from RNA transcripts. TCR CDR3 regions were first amplified by RT-PCR with HTBI primers. A single record per CDR3 protein comes from TCRdb applying MiXCR to the multiplex PCR reads. Of hundreds of thousands of distinct CDR3 sequences in the sample, approximately 22% are singletons; the top ten hold under 55%. This chain links TRBV7-2 with TRBJ2-6; 11 positions match TRBD2. Sequencing was done on a sample of blood. This receptor was obtained from a woman in her sixties or seventies with Graves' ophthalmopathy. The CDR3 region is CASSLTSGGGSGANVLTF. In DNA, the CDR3 is TGTGCCAGCAGCTTAACTAGCGGGGGTGGCTCTGGGGCCAACGTCCTGACTTTC.